This T cell receptor (beta chain) was sequenced in a study of OX40 agonist ivuxolimab in advanced cancers. The V and J ends lost 6 bases and 1 base respectively, with 17 bases between them. The CDR3 extends over 15 amino acids. The germline gives CDR1 SGHKS, CDR2 YYEKEE (reference sequence). Sequenced by immunoSEQ multiplex PCR; TCRdb stores in-frame clones only, minus some. The sample contains tens of thousands of clones, under 90% of which appear only once. This specimen was CD4+ or CD8+ T cells sorted from blood, taken in a trial of the OX40 agonist ivuxolimab. The TCR originated in an adult with an advanced solid tumor such as melanoma, head and neck, liver or kidney cancer. The chain carries TRBV5-5 and TRBJ2-7; TRBD1 is a possible D gene (6 bases). The CDR3 region is CASNPQPGDSYEQYF. CDR3 nucleotide sequence: TGTGCCAGCAATCCCCAACCAGGGGATTCCTACGAGCAGTACTTC.